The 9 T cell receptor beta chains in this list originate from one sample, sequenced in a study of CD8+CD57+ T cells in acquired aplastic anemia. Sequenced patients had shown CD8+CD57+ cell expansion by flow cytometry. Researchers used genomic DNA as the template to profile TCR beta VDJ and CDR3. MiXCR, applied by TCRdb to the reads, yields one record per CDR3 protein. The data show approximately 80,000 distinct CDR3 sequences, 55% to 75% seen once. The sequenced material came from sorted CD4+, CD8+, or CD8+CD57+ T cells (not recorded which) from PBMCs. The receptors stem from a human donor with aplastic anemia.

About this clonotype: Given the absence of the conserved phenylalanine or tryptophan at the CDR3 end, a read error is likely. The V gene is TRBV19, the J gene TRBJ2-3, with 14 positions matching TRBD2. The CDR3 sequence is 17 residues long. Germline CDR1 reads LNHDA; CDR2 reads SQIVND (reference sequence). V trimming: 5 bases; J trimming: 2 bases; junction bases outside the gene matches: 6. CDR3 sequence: CASSPLTSGRDTDTQYS. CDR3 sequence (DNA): TGTGCCAGTAGTCCCTTGACTAGCGGGAGGGACACAGATACGCAGTATTCT.

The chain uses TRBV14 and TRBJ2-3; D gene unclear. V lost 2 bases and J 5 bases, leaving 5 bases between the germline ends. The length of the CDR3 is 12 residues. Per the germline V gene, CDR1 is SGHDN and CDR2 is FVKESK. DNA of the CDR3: TGTGCCAGCAGCCAACGTCAAGATACGCAGTATTTT. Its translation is CASSQRQDTQYF.

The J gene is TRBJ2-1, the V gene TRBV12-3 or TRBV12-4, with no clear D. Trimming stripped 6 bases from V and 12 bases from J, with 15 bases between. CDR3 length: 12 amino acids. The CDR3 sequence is CASSFEGRGQFF. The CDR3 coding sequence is TGTGCCAGCAGCTTCGAAGGGCGAGGGCAGTTCTTC.

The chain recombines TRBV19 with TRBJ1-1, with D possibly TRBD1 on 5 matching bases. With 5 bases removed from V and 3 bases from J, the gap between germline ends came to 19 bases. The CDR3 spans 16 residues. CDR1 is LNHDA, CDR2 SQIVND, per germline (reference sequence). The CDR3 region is CASSRRTPRLDTEAFF. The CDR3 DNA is TGTGCCAGTAGTCGTAGGACACCCCGGTTAGACACTGAAGCTTTCTTT.

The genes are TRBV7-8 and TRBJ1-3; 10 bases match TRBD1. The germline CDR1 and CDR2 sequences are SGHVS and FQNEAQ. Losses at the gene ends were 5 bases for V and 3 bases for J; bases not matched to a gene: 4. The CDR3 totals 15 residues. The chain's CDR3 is CASSQGTGVGNTIYF. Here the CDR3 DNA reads TGTGCCAGCAGCCAAGGGACAGGGGTTGGAAACACCATATATTTT. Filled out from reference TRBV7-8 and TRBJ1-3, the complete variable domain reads GAGVSQSPRYKVAKRGQDVALRCDPISGHVSLFWYQQALGQGPEFLTYFQNEAQLDKSGLPSDRFFAERPEGSVSTLKIQRTQQEDSAVYLCASSQGTGVGNTIYFGEGSWLTVV.

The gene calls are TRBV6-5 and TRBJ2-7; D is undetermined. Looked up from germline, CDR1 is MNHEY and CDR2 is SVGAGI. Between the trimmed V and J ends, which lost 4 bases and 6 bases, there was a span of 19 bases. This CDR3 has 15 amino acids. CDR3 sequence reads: CASSFTAPGSGEQYF. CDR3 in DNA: TGTGCCAGCAGTTTCACGGCTCCCGGATCCGGCGAGCAGTACTTC.

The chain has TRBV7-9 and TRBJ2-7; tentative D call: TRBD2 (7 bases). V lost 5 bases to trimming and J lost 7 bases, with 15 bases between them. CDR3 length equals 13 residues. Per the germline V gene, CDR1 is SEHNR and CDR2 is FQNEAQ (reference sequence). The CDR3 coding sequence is TGTGCCAGCAGCGGGAGGGGGACGGGGGAGCAGTACTTC. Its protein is CASSGRGTGEQYF.

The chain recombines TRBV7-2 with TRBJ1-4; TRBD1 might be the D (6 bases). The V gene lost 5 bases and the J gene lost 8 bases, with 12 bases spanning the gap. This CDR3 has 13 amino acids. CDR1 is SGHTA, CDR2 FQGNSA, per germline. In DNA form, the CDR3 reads TGTGCCAGCAGCCGCATGCAGGGGGAAAAACTGTTTTTT. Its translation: CASSRMQGEKLFF.

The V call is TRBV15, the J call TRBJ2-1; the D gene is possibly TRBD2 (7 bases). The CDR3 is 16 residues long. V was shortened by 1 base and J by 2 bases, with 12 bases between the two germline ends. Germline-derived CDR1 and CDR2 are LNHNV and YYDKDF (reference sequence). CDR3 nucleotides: TGTGCCACCAGCAGAGGGGGGGGACAAACCTACAATGAGCAGTTCTTC. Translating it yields CATSRGGGQTYNEQFF. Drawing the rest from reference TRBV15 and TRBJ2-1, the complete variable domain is DAMVIQNPRYQVTQFGKPVTLSCSQTLNHNVMYWYQQKSSQAPKLLFHYYDKDFNNEADTPDNFQSRRPNTSFCFLDIRSPGLGDTAMYLCATSRGGGQTYNEQFFGPGTRLTVL.